Sequencing of this T cell receptor (beta chain) was carried out in a study of CD8 T cells in Susac syndrome. Study findings and constraints: The authors acknowledged that the study's TCR sequencing and HLA analysis involved relatively few individuals.

Random hexamers were used to reverse transcribe an amount of about 0.45 to 1 ug RNA. The TCR beta CDR3 was amplified by immunoSEQ multiplex PCR across 54 Vbeta, 13 Jbeta. TCRdb independently ran MiXCR on the immunoSEQ multiplex PCR reads; one entry per CDR3 protein. The data show about 300,000 distinct CDR3 sequences, 70% to 90% seen once. The junction had 7 bases not matched to a gene; V was cut back by 8 bases and J by 2 bases. This CDR3 spans 15 amino acids. CD8+ and CD4+ T cells circulating in blood were sequenced for TCR beta. Remarks on this clonotype: The target antigen is unknown.

The chain combines TRBV12-3 or TRBV12-4 with TRBJ2-2, with 8 bases aligning to TRBD2. The receptor was derived from a human donor with multiple sclerosis. The material sequenced was CD8+ T cells from PBMCs. CDR3 region: CASRGGPTNTGELFF. Here the CDR3 DNA reads TGTGCCAGCCGGGGGGGCCCAACCAACACCGGGGAGCTGTTTTTT.